The 20 T cell receptor beta chains in this list originate from one sample, sequenced in a study of HIV-infected patients and healthy controls. Antiretroviral therapy had run roughly three months, about 14 weeks, before follow-up blood collection. No cell fractionation was done, so the repertoire covers all unsorted peripheral blood T cells. Reverse transcription used about 500 ng RNA and constant-region primers for alpha and beta. Using multiplexing indices, alpha and beta chain libraries were generated apart by chain-specific third strand synthesis. TCRdb processed the 5' RACE reads anew with MiXCR; each CDR3 protein has one entry. The sample records about 10,000 distinct CDR3 sequences, almost 6% being singletons. The sample here was blood, taken during antiretroviral therapy. The receptors come from an adult with HIV infection. The donor label of this sample is uncertain.

Sample share makes this clonotype medium-sized (0.01 to 0.1%). V gene TRBV7-9 combines with J gene TRBJ1-1; a possible D gene is TRBD1 (6 bases). This CDR3 has 15 residues. CDR1 and CDR2 from the germline V gene are SEHNR and FQNEAQ (reference sequence). V lost 1 base, J lost 7 bases, and 16 bases lay in between. The CDR3 nucleotides are TGTGCCAGCAGCTTAGGAGTCACAGGGAGTGATGAAGCTTTCTTT. It codes for CASSLGVTGSDEAFF.

The sample holds many counts of this clonotype. The chain links TRBV19 to TRBJ2-1; TRBD2 matches 8 bases. V lost 5 bases and J lost 7; bases outside the gene matches: 16. CDR1 is LNHDA, CDR2 SQIVND, per germline (reference sequence). CDR3 size: 17 residues. DNA for the CDR3: TGTGCCAGTAGTCCAACTAGCGGAGGGTTCCCGGTGAATGAGCAGTTCTTC. This translates into CASSPTSGGFPVNEQFF.

This clonotype occurred many times. This chain uses TRBV5-1 with TRBJ1-1; a weak D match, TRBD1 (6 bases). CDR1 SGHRS and CDR2 YFSETQ come from the germline V gene. V was pared by 0 bases and J by 8 bases, with 11 bases between. This CDR3 has 13 amino acids. The CDR3 sequence: CASSLAGTPEAFF. The CDR3 nucleotides are TGCGCCAGCAGCTTGGCTGGGACACCAGAAGCTTTCTTT.

This clonotype occurred many times. The chain links TRBV2 to TRBJ1-5; 11 positions agree with TRBD1. This CDR3 has 15 residues. Germline values: CDR1 SNHLY, CDR2 FYNNEI. The junction had 6 bases not matched to a gene; V was cut back by 4 bases and J by 7 bases. The CDR3 spells CASSGDRGRGQPQHF. The DNA for the CDR3 is TGTGCCAGCAGTGGGGACAGGGGGAGAGGGCAGCCCCAGCATTTT.

This clonotype has ten or more counts. CDR3 DNA: TGTGCCAGTAGTCGCTCGGGGGGCGAGAGCTATGGCTACACCTTC. Protein sequence: CASSRSGGESYGYTF. V and J are TRBV19 and TRBJ1-2; possibly TRBD1 for D (6 bases). The V gene's germline CDR1 is LNHDA and CDR2 SQIVND (reference sequence). The CDR3 loop spans 15 amino acids. The V gene lost 5 bases and the J gene lost 4 bases, with 17 bases spanning the gap.

This clonotype has at least ten counts. This rearrangement joins TRBV7-2 to TRBJ2-3, with 16 positions matching TRBD2. J lost 0 bases, V lost 5 bases, and 11 bases had no gene match. CDR1 is SGHTA and CDR2 is FQGNSA in the germline V gene. The CDR3 extends over 20 amino acids. Written as DNA, the CDR3 is TGTGCCAGCAGCCCACGGACGGGACTAGCGGGGGGGACTAGCACAGATACGCAGTATTTT. Protein sequence: CASSPRTGLAGGTSTDTQYF.

In its sample, this clonotype ranks as medium-sized. The CDR3 loop is CASSRGGSNNEQFF. The CDR3 coding sequence is TGTGCCAGCAGCAGAGGGGGATCCAACAATGAGCAGTTCTTC. J is TRBJ2-1 and V is TRBV3-1; possible D gene TRBD1, 6 bases. CDR3 length equals 14 residues. The V end was cut by 5 bases, the J end by 5 bases, with 13 bases between. The germline V gene encodes CDR1 LGHDT and CDR2 YNNKEL (reference sequence).

This clonotype was observed a few times. The chain has TRBV20-1 and TRBJ2-3; unclear D gene. This CDR3 contains 13 residues. With 3 bases removed from V and 4 bases from J, the gap between germline ends came to 11 bases. The germline V gene has CDR1 DFQATT and CDR2 SNEGSKA (reference sequence). The CDR3 protein is CSARAEVPDTQYF. CDR3 nucleotide sequence: TGCAGTGCTAGGGCCGAGGTGCCAGATACGCAGTATTTT.

This clonotype was seen many times. The gene calls are TRBV4-3 and TRBJ2-7; weak D call: TRBD1 (6 bases). Trimming took off 4 bases at V and 6 bases at J, with 16 bases between the two ends. The CDR3 contains 14 residues. CDR1 and CDR2 (germline): LGHNA, YSLEER. CDR3 DNA sequence: TGCGCCAGCAGCCTGGAACAGGGATTGAGCGAGCAGTACTTC. Its protein is CASSLEQGLSEQYF.

This clonotype was counted between two and nine times. J is TRBJ1-5 and V is TRBV5-4, with D hard to call. The germline CDR1 and CDR2 sequences are SGHNT and YYREEE (reference sequence). V lost 0 bases and J lost 1, with 2 bases in between. The CDR3 covers 13 residues. The CDR3 loop reads CASSLDSNQPQHF. In DNA form, the CDR3 reads TGTGCCAGCAGCTTGGACAGCAATCAGCCCCAGCATTTT.

The CDR3 nucleotides are TGTGCCAGCAGGATACAGAATTCACCCCTCCACTTT. Translated: CASRIQNSPLHF. This rearrangement joins TRBV2 to TRBJ1-6, with no clear D. Germline V gives CDR1 SNHLY, CDR2 FYNNEI. The V end was cut by 6 bases, the J end by 7 bases, with 7 bases between. This CDR3 comprises 12 residues.

This clonotype was detected many times. The rearrangement joins TRBV27 to TRBJ2-5, with TRBD1 as a possible D gene (6 bases). Germline CDR1 is MNHEY and CDR2 is SMNVEV (reference sequence). This CDR3 is built from 13 residues. Trimming took 5 bases from V and 2 from J, leaving 9 bases between them. The CDR3 is CASSAQGQETQYF. CDR3 bases: TGTGCCAGCAGTGCGCAGGGGCAAGAGACCCAGTACTTC.

This clonotype is labeled medium-sized (0.01 to 0.1%). The chain uses TRBV6-2 or TRBV6-3 and TRBJ2-7; 7 bases line up with TRBD1. CDR1 is MNHEY, CDR2 SVGEGT, per germline. V lost 4 bases and J lost 2; bases outside the gene matches: 5. CDR3 length: 14 amino acids. The CDR3 DNA sequence: TGTGCCAGCAGTTTTAACAGGGGACCCTACGAGCAGTACTTC. It encodes CASSFNRGPYEQYF.

This clonotype has ten or more counts. This chain's CDR3 is CASSFQGLANEKLFF. CDR3 bases: TGTGCCAGCAGTTTTCAGGGGCTAGCTAATGAAAAACTGTTTTTT. This chain uses TRBV27 with TRBJ1-4, with D possibly TRBD1 on 6 matching bases. The CDR3 runs to 15 residues. V was clipped by 3 bases and J by 3 bases, with 11 bases between them. The germline V gene encodes CDR1 MNHEY and CDR2 SMNVEV (reference sequence).

In this sample, this clonotype turned up many times. This chain joins TRBV5-1 and TRBJ2-3, with D possibly TRBD2 on 6 matching bases. This CDR3 has 15 residues. V was clipped by 0 bases and J by 2 bases, with 10 bases between them. Germline CDR1 is SGHRS and CDR2 is YFSETQ. This CDR3 reads CASSLGPSATDTQYF. CDR3 coding DNA: TGCGCCAGCAGCTTGGGCCCTAGCGCCACAGATACGCAGTATTTT.

This clonotype was seen ten or more times. V is TRBV24-1 and J is TRBJ2-1, with D perhaps given as TRBD1 or TRBD2 (5 bases each). V lost 9 bases, J lost 4 bases, and 18 bases lay in between. Germline V lookup: CDR1 KGHDR, CDR2 SFDVKD. There are 15 residues in the CDR3. The CDR3 protein is CATVGVGREYNEQFF. The CDR3 coding sequence is TGTGCCACCGTGGGGGTGGGCAGGGAGTACAATGAGCAGTTCTTC.

The chain employs TRBV3-1 and TRBJ2-1, with 9 positions matching TRBD2. Trimming removed 2 bases from V and 7 bases from J; junction bases left unmatched: 6. Germline V gene data show CDR1 as LGHDT and CDR2 as YNNKEL (reference sequence). CDR3 length equals 15 residues. Here the CDR3 reads CASSQLAGTRNEQFF. CDR3 bases: TGTGCCAGCAGCCAACTAGCGGGGACCCGGAATGAGCAGTTCTTC.

This clonotype has a count of ten or more. This chain joins TRBV27 and TRBJ2-1; D uncertain. CDR1 is MNHEY and CDR2 is SMNVEV in the germline V gene (reference sequence). This CDR3 is built from 16 residues. V lost 7 bases and J 0 bases, leaving 16 bases between the germline ends. The CDR3 DNA reads TGTGCCAGCAACCCGTTCGGGTATTTCTCCTACAATGAGCAGTTCTTC. The encoded protein is CASNPFGYFSYNEQFF.

This clonotype was found many times. The V call is TRBV12-3 or TRBV12-4, the J call TRBJ2-1, with a tentative D call TRBD2 (6 bases). V lost 6 bases to trimming and J lost 9 bases, with 12 bases between them. The CDR3 is 12 amino acids. This chain's CDR3 is CASSRLGGEQFF. CDR3 sequence (DNA): TGTGCCAGCAGCAGACTAGGAGGTGAGCAGTTCTTC.

Ten or more counts support this clonotype. The chain uses TRBV14 and TRBJ1-2; maybe TRBD1 (5 bases). CDR1 is SGHDN and CDR2 is FVKESK in the germline V gene. This CDR3 has 14 residues. Trimming took 0 bases from V and 7 from J, leaving 12 bases between them. The CDR3, as DNA: TGTGCCAGCAGCCAAGAGATGCGGGGCACTGGCTACACCTTC. This gives the protein CASSQEMRGTGYTF.